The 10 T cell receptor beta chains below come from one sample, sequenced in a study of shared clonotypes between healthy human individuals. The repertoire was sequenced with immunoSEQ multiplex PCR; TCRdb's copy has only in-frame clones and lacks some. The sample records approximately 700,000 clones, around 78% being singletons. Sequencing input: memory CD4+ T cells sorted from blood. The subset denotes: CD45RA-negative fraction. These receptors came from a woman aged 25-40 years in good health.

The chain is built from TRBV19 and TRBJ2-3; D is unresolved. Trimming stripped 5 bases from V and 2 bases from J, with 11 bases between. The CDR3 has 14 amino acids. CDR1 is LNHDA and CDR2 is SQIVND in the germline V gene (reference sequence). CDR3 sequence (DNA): TGTGCCAGTAGTCCGCGCGCGGTCACAGATACGCAGTATTTT. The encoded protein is CASSPRAVTDTQYF.

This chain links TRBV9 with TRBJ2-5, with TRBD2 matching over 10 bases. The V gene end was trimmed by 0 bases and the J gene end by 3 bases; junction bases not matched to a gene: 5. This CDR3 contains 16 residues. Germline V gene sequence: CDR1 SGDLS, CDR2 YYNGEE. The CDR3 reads CASSVGLAGFKETQYF. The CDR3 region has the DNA TGTGCCAGCAGCGTAGGACTAGCGGGCTTCAAAGAGACCCAGTACTTC.

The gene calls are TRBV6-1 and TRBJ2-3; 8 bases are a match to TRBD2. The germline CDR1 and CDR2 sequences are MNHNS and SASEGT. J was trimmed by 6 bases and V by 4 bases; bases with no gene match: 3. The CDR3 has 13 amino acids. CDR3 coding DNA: TGTGCCAGCAGTGGACGACTAGCGGATACGCAGTATTTT. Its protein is CASSGRLADTQYF.

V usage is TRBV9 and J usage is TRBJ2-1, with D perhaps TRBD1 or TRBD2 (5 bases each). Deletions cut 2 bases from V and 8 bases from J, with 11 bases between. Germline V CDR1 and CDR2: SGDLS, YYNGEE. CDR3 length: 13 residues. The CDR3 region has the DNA TGTGCCAGCAGCGTGGGACCCAATGATGAGCAGTTCTTC. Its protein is CASSVGPNDEQFF.

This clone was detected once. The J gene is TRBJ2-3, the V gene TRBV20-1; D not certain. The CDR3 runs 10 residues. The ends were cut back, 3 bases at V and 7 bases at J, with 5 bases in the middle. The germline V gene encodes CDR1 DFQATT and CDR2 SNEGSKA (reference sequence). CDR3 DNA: TGCAGTGCTAGTGTCAATACGCAGTATTTT. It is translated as CSASVNTQYF.

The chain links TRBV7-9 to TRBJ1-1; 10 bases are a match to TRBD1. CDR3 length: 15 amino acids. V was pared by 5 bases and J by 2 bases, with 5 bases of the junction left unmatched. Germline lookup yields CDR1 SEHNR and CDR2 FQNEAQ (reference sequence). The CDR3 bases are TGTGCCAGCAGCCCCGGGGACAGGGGTAACACTGAAGCTTTCTTT. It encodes CASSPGDRGNTEAFF.

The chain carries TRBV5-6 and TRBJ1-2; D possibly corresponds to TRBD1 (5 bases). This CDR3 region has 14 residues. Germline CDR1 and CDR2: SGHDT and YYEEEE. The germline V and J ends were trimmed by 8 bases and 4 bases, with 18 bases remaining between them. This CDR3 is CASYPFDSSYGYTF. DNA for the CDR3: TGTGCCAGTTACCCTTTTGACAGTAGCTATGGCTACACCTTC.

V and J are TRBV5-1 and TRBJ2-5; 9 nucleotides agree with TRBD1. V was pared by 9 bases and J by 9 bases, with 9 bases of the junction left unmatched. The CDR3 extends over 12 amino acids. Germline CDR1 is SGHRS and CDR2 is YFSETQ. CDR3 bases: TGCGCCACGAGGGGACAGGGACAGGCCCAGTACTTC. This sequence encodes CATRGQGQAQYF.

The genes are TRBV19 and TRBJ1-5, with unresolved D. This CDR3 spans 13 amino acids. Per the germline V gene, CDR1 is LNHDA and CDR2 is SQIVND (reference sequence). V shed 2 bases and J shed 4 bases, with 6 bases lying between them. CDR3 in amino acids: CASSIMTNQPQHF. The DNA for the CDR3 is TGTGCCAGTAGTATAATGACTAATCAGCCCCAGCATTTT.

This CDR3 is CASSAAGQHSGTDEQFF. CDR3 in DNA: TGTGCCAGCAGCGCAGCCGGACAGCATTCCGGGACGGATGAGCAGTTCTTC. The chain carries TRBV9 and TRBJ2-1, with a tentative D call TRBD1 (6 bases). V shed 3 bases and J shed 8 bases, with 24 bases lying between them. The germline V gene encodes CDR1 SGDLS and CDR2 YYNGEE. This CDR3 has 17 amino acids. Looking up the rest from reference TRBV9 and TRBJ2-1 gives the full variable domain: DSGVTQTPKHLITATGQRVTLRCSPRSGDLSVYWYQQSLDQGLQFLIQYYNGEERAKGNILERFSAQQFPDLHSELNLSSLELGDSALYFCASSAAGQHSGTDEQFFGPGTRLTVL.